This T cell receptor (beta chain) originates from a study of T cells in localized non-small cell lung cancer. Study-wide findings and caveats: Across samples, adjacent lung featured a median roughly 50 of the top 100 tumor clones. The greatest T cell clonality was found in uninvolved adjacent lung (higher than in tumor).

V lost 4 bases to trimming and J lost 6 bases; unmatched junction nucleotides: 5. Germline V CDR1 and CDR2: MNHGY, SAAAGT. The CDR3 is 13 residues long. Comment on this clone: The antigen remains unidentified.

The assay was immunoSEQ multiplex PCR, and TCRdb's table has in-frame clones only and misses some. Of more than 2,000 clones in the sample, over 20% were seen once. This material consisted of lung tumor tissue, taken before any cancer treatment. This sequence was found in a male donor at least 60 years old with stage II lung adenocarcinoma. The chain recombines TRBV6-8 with TRBJ2-5; 7 nucleotides align to TRBD2. CDR3 sequence reads: CASSLSSGQTQYF. The CDR3 DNA reads TGTGCCAGCAGTTTGTCTAGCGGACAGACCCAGTACTTC.